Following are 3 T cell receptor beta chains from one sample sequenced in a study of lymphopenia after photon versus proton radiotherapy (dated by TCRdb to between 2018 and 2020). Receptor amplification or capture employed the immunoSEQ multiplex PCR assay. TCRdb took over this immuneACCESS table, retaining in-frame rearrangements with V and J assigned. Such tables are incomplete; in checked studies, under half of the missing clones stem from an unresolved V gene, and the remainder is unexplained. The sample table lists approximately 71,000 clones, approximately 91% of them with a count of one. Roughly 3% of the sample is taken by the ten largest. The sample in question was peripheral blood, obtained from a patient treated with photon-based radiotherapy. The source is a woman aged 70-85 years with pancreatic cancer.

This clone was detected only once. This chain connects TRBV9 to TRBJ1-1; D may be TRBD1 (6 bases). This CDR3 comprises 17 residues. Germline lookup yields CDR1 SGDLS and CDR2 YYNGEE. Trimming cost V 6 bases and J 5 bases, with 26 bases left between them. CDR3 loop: CASTFPRQGTEGTEAFF. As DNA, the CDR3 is TGTGCCAGCACCTTCCCTAGGCAGGGGACGGAGGGGACTGAAGCTTTCTTT.

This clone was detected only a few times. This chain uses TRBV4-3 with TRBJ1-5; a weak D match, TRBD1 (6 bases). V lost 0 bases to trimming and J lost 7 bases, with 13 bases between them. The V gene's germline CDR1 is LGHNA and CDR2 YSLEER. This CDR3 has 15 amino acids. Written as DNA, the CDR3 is TGCGCCAGCAGCCAAGATCCCAGGGGAGGACAGCCCCAGCATTTT. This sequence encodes CASSQDPRGGQPQHF.

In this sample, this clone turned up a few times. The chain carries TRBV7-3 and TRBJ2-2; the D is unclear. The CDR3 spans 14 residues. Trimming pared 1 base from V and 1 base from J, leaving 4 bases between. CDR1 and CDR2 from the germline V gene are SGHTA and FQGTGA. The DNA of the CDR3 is TGTGCCAGCAGCTTAATGCGGAACACCGGGGAGCTGTTTTTT. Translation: CASSLMRNTGELFF.